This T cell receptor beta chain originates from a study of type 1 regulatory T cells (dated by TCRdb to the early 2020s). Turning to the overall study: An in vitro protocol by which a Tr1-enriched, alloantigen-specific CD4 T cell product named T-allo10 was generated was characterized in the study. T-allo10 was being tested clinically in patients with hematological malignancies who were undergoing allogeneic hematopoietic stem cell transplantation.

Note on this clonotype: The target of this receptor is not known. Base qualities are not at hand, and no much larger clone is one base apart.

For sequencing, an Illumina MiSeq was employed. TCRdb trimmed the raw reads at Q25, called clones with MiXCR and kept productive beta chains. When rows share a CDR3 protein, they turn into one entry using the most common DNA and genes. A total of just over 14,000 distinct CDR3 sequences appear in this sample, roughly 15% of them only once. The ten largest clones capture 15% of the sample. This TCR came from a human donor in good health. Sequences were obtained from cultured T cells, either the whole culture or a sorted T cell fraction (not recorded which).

The nucleotide sequence reads as follows: TGTGCCACCAGTGATCCCGGGGCCCACAATGAGCAGTTCTTC. It codes for CATSDPGAHNEQFF. Recombination joined TRBV24-1 with TRBJ2-1; the D gene is perhaps TRBD1 or TRBD2, as each covers 5 bases. V is pared back by 3 bases and J by 5 bases, with 10 bases lying between the germline termini. The germline V gene gives CDR1 as KGHDR and CDR2 as SFDVKD. The cysteine opens and the phenylalanine closes a CDR3 of 14 amino acids. Only the CDR3 portion is preserved as DNA: 42 bases, with reading frame beginning at the first base.